What follows are 16 T cell receptor beta chains derived from one specimen sequenced in a study of cytomegalovirus exposure and HLA in healthy donors. With 60 Vbeta and 13 Jbeta primers, the PCR was carried out. Assay used: immunoSEQ multiplex PCR; TCRdb lists only in-frame clones, some missing. Of some 120,000 clones listed, approximately 80% were seen once; the top ten hold 1.5% to 2%. The sample taken for sequencing was PBMCs. The receptors were sampled from a man younger than 35 in good health and CMV-seronegative.

The sample holds a few counts of this clone. This sequence joins TRBV6-5 and TRBJ2-2; D may be TRBD1 (6 bases). CDR3 length: 16 residues. Trimming cost V 0 bases and J 5 bases, with 13 bases left between them. CDR1 and CDR2 from the germline V gene are MNHEY and SVGAGI. Here the CDR3 DNA reads TGTGCCAGCAGTTACTCGAGGCAGGGGAAGACCGGGGAGCTGTTTTTT. This codes for CASSYSRQGKTGELFF.

The CDR3 region is CASSLGQLQETQYF. The CDR3 nucleotides are TGTGCCAGCAGCTTGGGACAGTTACAAGAGACCCAGTACTTC. The chain carries TRBV5-8 and TRBJ2-5; D is perhaps TRBD1 (5 bases). The germline gives CDR1 SGHTS, CDR2 YDEGEE. The length of the CDR3 is 14 residues. Deletions cut 0 bases from V and 2 bases from J, with 8 bases between.

J is TRBJ1-4 and V is TRBV28; 7 bases are shared with TRBD1. Germline V gives CDR1 MDHEN, CDR2 SYDVKM. The junction had 4 bases not matched to a gene; V was cut back by 3 bases and J by 0 bases. This CDR3 comprises 16 residues. The CDR3 loop reads CASSFHQGATNEKLFF. Written as DNA, the CDR3 is TGTGCCAGCAGTTTTCACCAGGGGGCAACTAATGAAAAACTGTTTTTT.

This clone was picked up a small number of times. The rearrangement uses TRBV6-5 and TRBJ2-1; the match to TRBD1 covers 8 bases. The CDR3 is made up of 15 amino acids. V shed 6 bases, J shed 0 bases, and the junction held 4 bases outside the gene matches. Looked up from germline, CDR1 is MNHEY and CDR2 is SVGAGI. The CDR3 loop is CASRLTGGSYNEQFF. The CDR3 bases are TGTGCCAGCAGGCTTACAGGGGGCTCCTACAATGAGCAGTTCTTC.

The chain links TRBV5-4 to TRBJ1-2; 9 nucleotides match TRBD1. CDR3 length: 15 amino acids. V dropped 2 bases and J dropped 3; count of bases not matched to a gene: 5. The germline CDR1 and CDR2 sequences are SGHNT and YYREEE (reference sequence). The CDR3 DNA is TGTGCCAGCAGCTTCCTGACAGGGGGTGACTATGGCTACACCTTC. This gives the protein CASSFLTGGDYGYTF.

V usage is TRBV9 and J usage is TRBJ1-5; possible D gene TRBD1, 5 bases. V was shortened by 1 base and J by 0 bases, with 17 bases between the two germline ends. The CDR3 has 18 residues. Germline CDR1 reads SGDLS; CDR2 reads YYNGEE. Here the CDR3 reads CASSVRGPIDYSNQPQHF. The DNA for the CDR3 is TGTGCCAGCAGCGTAAGGGGCCCTATAGATTATAGCAATCAGCCCCAGCATTTT.

The J gene is TRBJ2-7, the V gene TRBV6-5; 13 bases line up with TRBD2. CDR1 MNHEY and CDR2 SVGAGI come from the germline V gene. This CDR3 is 14 amino acids long. Unmatched junction bases numbered 6, after V lost 6 bases and J lost 7 bases. CDR3 nucleotide sequence: TGTGCCAGCAGAACGGGACTAGCGGGAAGAGAGCAGTACTTC. It is translated as CASRTGLAGREQYF.

The chain couples TRBV6-1 to TRBJ2-7, with a tentative D call TRBD2 (5 bases). Germline CDR1 and CDR2: MNHNS and SASEGT. Deletions cut 2 bases from V and 2 bases from J, with 10 bases between. This CDR3 has 14 amino acids. DNA for the CDR3: TGTGCCAGCAGTGAATACAGACTAACCTACGAGCAGTACGTC. It encodes CASSEYRLTYEQYV.

The rearrangement joins TRBV27 to TRBJ1-1; no reliable D call. The CDR3 sequence is 16 residues long. V lost 2 bases, J lost 1 base, and 14 bases lay in between. CDR1 is MNHEY, CDR2 SMNVEV, per germline (reference sequence). CDR3 nucleotides: TGTGCCAGCAGTTTAGGAGGAGGGAACAGGAACACTGAAGCTTTCTTT. It encodes CASSLGGGNRNTEAFF.

The V and J genes are TRBV5-1 and TRBJ2-7; TRBD1 is a possible D gene (5 bases). Germline V gene lookup returns CDR1 SGHRS and CDR2 YFSETQ. CDR3 size: 14 residues. Trimming left V 2 bases short and J 7 bases short, with 16 bases between. CDR3 in amino acids: CASSFTTGTWEQYF. The CDR3 bases are TGCGCCAGCAGCTTTACAACAGGTACTTGGGAGCAGTACTTC.

To note about this clone: A junction boundary mismatches the germline segment, possibly from a read error. The rearrangement links TRBV28 to TRBJ1-1, with 7 nucleotides matching TRBD1. There are 12 residues in the CDR3. Germline CDR1 and CDR2: MDHEN and SYDVKM. The CDR3 bases are TGTGCCAGCAGCCCACCAACAGACGGGACAGCTTTT. Its translation: CASSPPTDGTAF.

The J gene is TRBJ2-5, the V gene TRBV28; possible D gene TRBD2, 6 bases. Germline-derived CDR1 and CDR2 are MDHEN and SYDVKM. Trimming took off 3 bases at V and 1 base at J, with 12 bases between the two ends. The length of the CDR3 is 15 residues. CDR3 loop: CASSFGRLFQETQYF. CDR3 in DNA: TGTGCCAGCAGTTTCGGGAGACTATTCCAAGAGACCCAGTACTTC.

The rearrangement uses TRBV29-1 and TRBJ2-7; 8 bases agree with TRBD1. The J segment lost 0 bases and the V segment lost 5 bases, leaving 12 bases of the junction unmatched. Per germline, CDR1 SQVTM and CDR2 ANQGSEA. This CDR3 contains 16 residues. The CDR3 region has the DNA TGCAGCGTTTTTCCCAGGGACAGGAGTAACTCCTACGAGCAGTACTTC. This sequence encodes CSVFPRDRSNSYEQYF.

The chain employs TRBV4-1 and TRBJ2-7; D is unclear. The CDR3 sequence is 14 residues long. The V gene's germline CDR1 is MGHRA and CDR2 YSYEKL. Trimming pared 0 bases from V and 6 bases from J, leaving 12 bases between. CDR3 protein: CASSQDLSRFEQYV. In DNA form, the CDR3 reads TGCGCCAGCAGCCAAGATTTGTCGCGGTTCGAGCAGTACGTC.

In its sample, this clone was seen a few times. Other DNA sequences in the same sample also yield this CDR3. The gene calls are TRBV14 and TRBJ1-4, with D unclear. The CDR3 is 13 amino acids. Trimming left V 1 base short and J 8 bases short, with 8 bases between. Looked up from germline, CDR1 is SGHDN and CDR2 is FVKESK. DNA of the CDR3: TGTGCCAGCAGCCAAGGCCGAGGGGAAAAACTGTTTTTT. This sequence encodes CASSQGRGEKLFF. Together with reference TRBV14 and TRBJ1-4, the CDR3 gives the full variable domain: EAGVTQFPSHSVIEKGQTVTLRCDPISGHDNLYWYRRVMGKEIKFLLHFVKESKQDESGMPNNRFLAERTGGTYSTLKVQPAELEDSGVYFCASSQGRGEKLFFGSGTQLSVL.

The chain joins TRBV5-4 to TRBJ1-6; D remains ambiguous. CDR3 length equals 14 residues. CDR1 and CDR2 from the germline V gene are SGHNT and YYREEE (reference sequence). The V and J ends lost 2 bases and 13 bases respectively, with 16 bases between them. The CDR3, as DNA: TGTGCCAGCAGCTTCGGTTTGGGTGGCGGCCCCCTCCACTTT. Its protein is CASSFGLGGGPLHF.